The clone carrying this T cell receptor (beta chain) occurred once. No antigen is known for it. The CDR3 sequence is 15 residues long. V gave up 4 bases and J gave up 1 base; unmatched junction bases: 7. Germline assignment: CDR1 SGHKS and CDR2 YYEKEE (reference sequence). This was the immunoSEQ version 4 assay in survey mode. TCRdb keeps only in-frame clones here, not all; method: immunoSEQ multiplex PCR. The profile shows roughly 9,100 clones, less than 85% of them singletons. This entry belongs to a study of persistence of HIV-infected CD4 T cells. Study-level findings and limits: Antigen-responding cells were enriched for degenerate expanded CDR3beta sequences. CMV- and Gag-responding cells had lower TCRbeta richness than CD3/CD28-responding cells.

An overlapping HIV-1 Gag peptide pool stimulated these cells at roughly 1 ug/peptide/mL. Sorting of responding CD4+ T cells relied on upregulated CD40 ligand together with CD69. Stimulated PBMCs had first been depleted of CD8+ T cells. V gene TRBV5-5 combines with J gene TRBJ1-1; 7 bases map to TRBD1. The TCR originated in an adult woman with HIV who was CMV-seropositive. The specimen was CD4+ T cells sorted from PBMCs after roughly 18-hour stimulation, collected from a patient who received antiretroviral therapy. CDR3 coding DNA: TGTGCCAGCAGCCCCCTAGACAGGGAGAACACTGAAGCTTTCTTT. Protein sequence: CASSPLDRENTEAFF.